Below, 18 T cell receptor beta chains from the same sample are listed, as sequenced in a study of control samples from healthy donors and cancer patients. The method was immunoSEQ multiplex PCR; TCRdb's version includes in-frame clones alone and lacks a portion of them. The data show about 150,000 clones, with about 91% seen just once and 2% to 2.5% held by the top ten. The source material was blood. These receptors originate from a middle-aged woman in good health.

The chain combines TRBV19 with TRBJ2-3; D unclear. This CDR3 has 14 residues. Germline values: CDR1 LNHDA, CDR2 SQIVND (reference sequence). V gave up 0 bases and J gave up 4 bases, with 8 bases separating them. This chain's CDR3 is CASSIDGRSDTQYF. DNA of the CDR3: TGTGCCAGTAGTATAGATGGGCGGTCAGATACGCAGTATTTT.

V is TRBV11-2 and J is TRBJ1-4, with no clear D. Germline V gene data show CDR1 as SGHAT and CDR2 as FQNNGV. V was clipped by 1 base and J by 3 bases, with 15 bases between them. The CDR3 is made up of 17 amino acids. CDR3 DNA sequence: TGTGCCAGCAGCTTAGGGGTACTTGCCGGTTCTAATGAAAAACTGTTTTTT. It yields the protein CASSLGVLAGSNEKLFF.

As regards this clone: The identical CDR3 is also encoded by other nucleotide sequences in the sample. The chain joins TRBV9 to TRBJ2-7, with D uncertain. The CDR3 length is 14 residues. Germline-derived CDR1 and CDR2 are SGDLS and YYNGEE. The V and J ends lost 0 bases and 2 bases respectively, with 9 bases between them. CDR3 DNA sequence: TGTGCCAGCAGCGTAGGGTGGGGAACCTACGAGCAGTACTTC. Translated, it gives CASSVGWGTYEQYF.

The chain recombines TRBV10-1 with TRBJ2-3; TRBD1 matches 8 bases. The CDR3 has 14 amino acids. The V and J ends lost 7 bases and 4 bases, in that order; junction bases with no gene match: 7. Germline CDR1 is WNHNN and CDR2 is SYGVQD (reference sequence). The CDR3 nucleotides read TGCGCCAGCATCCCCAGGGGGCGGTCAGATACGCAGTATTTT. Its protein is CASIPRGRSDTQYF.

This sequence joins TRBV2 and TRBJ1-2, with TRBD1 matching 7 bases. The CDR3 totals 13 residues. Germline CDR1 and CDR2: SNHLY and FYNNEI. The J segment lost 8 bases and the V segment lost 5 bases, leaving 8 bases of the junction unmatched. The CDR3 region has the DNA TGTGCCAGCAGTCCTCGACAGGGCGGGGGCTACACCTTC. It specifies CASSPRQGGGYTF.

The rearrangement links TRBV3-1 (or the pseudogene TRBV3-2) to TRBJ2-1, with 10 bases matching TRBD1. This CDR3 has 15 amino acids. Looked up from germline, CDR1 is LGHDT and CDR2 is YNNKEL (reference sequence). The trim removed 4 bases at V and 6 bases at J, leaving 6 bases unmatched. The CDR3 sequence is CASSLTGGSGNEQFF. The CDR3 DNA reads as TGTGCCAGCAGCCTGACAGGGGGCTCGGGCAATGAGCAGTTCTTC.

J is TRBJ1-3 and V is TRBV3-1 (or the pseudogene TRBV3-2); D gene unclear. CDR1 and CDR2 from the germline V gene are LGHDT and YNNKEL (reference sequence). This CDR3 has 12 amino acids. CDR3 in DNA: TGTGCTTCCCGGGATGCTGGAAACACCATATATTTT. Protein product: CASRDAGNTIYF.

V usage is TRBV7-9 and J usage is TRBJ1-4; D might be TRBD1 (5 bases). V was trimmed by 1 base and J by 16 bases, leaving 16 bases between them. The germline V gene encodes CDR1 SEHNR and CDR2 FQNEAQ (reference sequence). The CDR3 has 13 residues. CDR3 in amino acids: CASSLGGQGSKFF. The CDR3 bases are TGTGCCAGCAGCTTAGGAGGGCAGGGTTCAAAGTTTTTT.

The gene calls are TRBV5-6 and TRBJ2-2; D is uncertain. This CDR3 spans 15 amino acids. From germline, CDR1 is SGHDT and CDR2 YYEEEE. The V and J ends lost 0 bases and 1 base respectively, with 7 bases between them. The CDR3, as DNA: TGTGCCAGCAGCTTGGATCACCTGAACACCGGGGAGCTGTTTTTT. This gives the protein CASSLDHLNTGELFF.

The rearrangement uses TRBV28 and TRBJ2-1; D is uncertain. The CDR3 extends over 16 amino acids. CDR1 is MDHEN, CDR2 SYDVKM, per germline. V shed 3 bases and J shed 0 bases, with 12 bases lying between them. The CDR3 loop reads CASSFYSFSSYNEQFF. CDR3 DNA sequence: TGTGCCAGCAGTTTTTACAGTTTCAGCTCCTACAATGAGCAGTTCTTC. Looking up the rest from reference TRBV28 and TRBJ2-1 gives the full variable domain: DVKVTQSSRYLVKRTGEKVFLECVQDMDHENMFWYRQDPGLGLRLIYFSYDVKMKEKGDIPEGYSVSREKKERFSLILESASTNQTSMYLCASSFYSFSSYNEQFFGPGTRLTVL.

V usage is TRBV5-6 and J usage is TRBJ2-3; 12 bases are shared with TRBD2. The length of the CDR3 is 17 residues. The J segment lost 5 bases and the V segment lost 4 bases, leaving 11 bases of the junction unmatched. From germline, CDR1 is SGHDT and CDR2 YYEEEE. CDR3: CASSPGTSGRRGDTQYF. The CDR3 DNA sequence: TGTGCCAGCAGCCCGGGGACTAGCGGGCGGCGGGGAGATACGCAGTATTTT.

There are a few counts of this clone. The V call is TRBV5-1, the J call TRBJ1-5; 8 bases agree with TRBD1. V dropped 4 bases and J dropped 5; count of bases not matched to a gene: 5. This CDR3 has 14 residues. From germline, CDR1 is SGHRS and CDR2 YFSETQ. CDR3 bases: TGCGCCAGCAGCACCGGACAGGGCGATCAGCCCCAGCATTTT. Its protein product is CASSTGQGDQPQHF.

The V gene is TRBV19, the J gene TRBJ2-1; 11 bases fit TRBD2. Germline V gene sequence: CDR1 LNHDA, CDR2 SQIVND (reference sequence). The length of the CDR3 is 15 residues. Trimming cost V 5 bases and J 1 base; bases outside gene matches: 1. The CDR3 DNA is TGTGCCAGTAGTCTAGCGGGGGGTTCCTACAATGAGCAGTTCTTC. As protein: CASSLAGGSYNEQFF.

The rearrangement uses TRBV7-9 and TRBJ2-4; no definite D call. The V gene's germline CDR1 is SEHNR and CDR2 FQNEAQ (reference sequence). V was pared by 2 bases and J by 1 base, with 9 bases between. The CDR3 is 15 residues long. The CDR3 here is CASSLLDSAKNIQYF. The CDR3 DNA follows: TGTGCCAGCAGCTTACTAGATTCGGCCAAAAACATTCAGTACTTC.

The CDR3 here is CASSLEGARIRYEKLFF. The DNA for the CDR3 is TGTGCCAGCAGTTTAGAGGGGGCGCGTATTCGATACGAAAAACTGTTTTTT. The V gene is TRBV27, the J gene TRBJ1-4; 7 positions agree with TRBD1. The CDR3 totals 17 residues. The V gene end was trimmed by 2 bases and the J gene end by 8 bases; junction bases not matched to a gene: 14. Germline lookup yields CDR1 MNHEY and CDR2 SMNVEV (reference sequence).

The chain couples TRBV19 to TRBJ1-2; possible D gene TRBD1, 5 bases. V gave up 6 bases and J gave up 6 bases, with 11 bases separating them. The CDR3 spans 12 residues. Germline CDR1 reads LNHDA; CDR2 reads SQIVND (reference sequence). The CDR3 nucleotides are TGTGCCAGTAGAGTTTCAGGGCATGGCTACACCTTC. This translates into CASRVSGHGYTF.

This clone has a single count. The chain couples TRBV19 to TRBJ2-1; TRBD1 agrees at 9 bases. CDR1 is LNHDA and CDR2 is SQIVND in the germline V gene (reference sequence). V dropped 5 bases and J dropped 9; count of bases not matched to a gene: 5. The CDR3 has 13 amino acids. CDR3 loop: CASSPTGGVEQFF. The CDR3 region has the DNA TGTGCCAGTAGTCCTACAGGGGGCGTTGAGCAGTTCTTC.

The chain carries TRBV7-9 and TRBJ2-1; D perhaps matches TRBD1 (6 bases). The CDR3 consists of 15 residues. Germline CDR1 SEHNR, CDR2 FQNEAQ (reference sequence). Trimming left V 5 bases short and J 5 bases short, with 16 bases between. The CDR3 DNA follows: TGTGCCAGCAGCGGGCAGGACAGTTCTAACAATGAGCAGTTCTTC. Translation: CASSGQDSSNNEQFF.